Listed here are 11 T cell receptor beta chains from one sample, sequenced in a study of high-grade serous ovarian cancer treatment subgroups (dated by TCRdb to about 2021). The library relied on the immunoSEQ multiplex PCR assay. The table was pulled from immuneACCESS by TCRdb, which kept in-frame rearrangements only. Such tables lose some clones; where checked, under half of the loss comes from unresolved V genes, and the rest has no known cause. The sample table contains about 3,000 clones; only one count was recorded for roughly four fifths of them. The leading ten clones occupy around 10% of the sample. Collection of tumor samples took place before definitive surgery or chemotherapy. Specimen: tumor tissue. These receptors came from a human donor with high-grade serous ovarian cancer.

The chain has TRBV5-1 and TRBJ1-1, with 10 bases that match TRBD1. This CDR3 comprises 14 residues. Unmatched junction bases numbered 3, after V lost 4 bases and J lost 3 bases. Germline V gives CDR1 SGHRS, CDR2 YFSETQ. In DNA form, the CDR3 reads TGCGCCAGCAGCACCGGGACAGGGGACACTGAAGCTTTCTTT. Encoded protein: CASSTGTGDTEAFF.

This clone was detected only once. The chain uses TRBV12-1 and TRBJ2-1. TRBV12-1 is an annotated pseudogene. This CDR3 has 13 residues. The CDR3 DNA sequence: TGTGCCAGCAGCTTTGGGACCTACAATGAGCAGTTCTTC. Protein sequence: CASSFGTYNEQFF.

This clone was counted only a few times. The genes are TRBV5-1 and TRBJ2-2; unclear D gene. CDR3 length: 15 amino acids. The germline V gene has CDR1 SGHRS and CDR2 YFSETQ. The V end was cut by 3 bases, the J end by 4 bases, with 13 bases between. The CDR3, as DNA: TGCGCCAGCAGCTCAGTATCAGGATCCACCGGGGAGCTGTTTTTT. Translating it yields CASSSVSGSTGELFF.

Remarks on this clone: A junction boundary mismatches the germline segment, possibly from a read error. The chain recombines TRBV6-1 with TRBJ1-6, with 9 bases aligning to TRBD1. The CDR3 consists of 14 residues. Germline CDR1 MNHNS, CDR2 SASEGT. The CDR3 coding sequence is TGTGCCGGCAGAGAGGGACAGGGAGATTCACCCCTCCACTTT. Encoded protein: CAGREGQGDSPLHF.

The genes are TRBV27 and TRBJ2-3; TRBD2 aligns across 7 bases. This CDR3 comprises 18 residues. The germline V gene encodes CDR1 MNHEY and CDR2 SMNVEV (reference sequence). V lost 6 bases to trimming and J lost 5 bases; unmatched junction nucleotides: 20. CDR3 in amino acids: CASSVRGERGWPRDTQYF. The CDR3, as DNA: TGTGCCAGCAGCGTTAGAGGGGAGCGGGGATGGCCCCGAGATACGCAGTATTTT.

CDR3 in DNA: TGCAGCGTTGAAGGTGGCAGGGGAAGTGGCTACACCTTC. This codes for CSVEGGRGSGYTF. The J gene is TRBJ1-2, the V gene TRBV29-1; a weak D match, TRBD1 (6 bases). The CDR3 contains 13 residues. Germline assignment: CDR1 SQVTM and CDR2 ANQGSEA. The ends were cut back, 1 base at V and 7 bases at J, with 13 bases in the middle.

The chain employs TRBV5-4 and TRBJ2-5, with 8 bases matching TRBD1. The junction had 8 bases not matched to a gene; V was cut back by 4 bases and J by 0 bases. CDR3 length: 16 residues. The germline V gene encodes CDR1 SGHNT and CDR2 YYREEE (reference sequence). CDR3 nucleotide sequence: TGTGCCAGCAGCCTGGGACAGGCGGACCACCAAGAGACCCAGTACTTC. Encoded protein: CASSLGQADHQETQYF.

The chain has TRBV6-5 and TRBJ1-1, with D unclear. The CDR3 has 13 amino acids. The germline V gene has CDR1 MNHEY and CDR2 SVGAGI. Trimming removed 2 bases from V and 0 bases from J, with 4 bases in between. The CDR3 DNA reads as TGTGCCAGCAGTTACGCAGTGAACACTGAAGCTTTCTTT. Its protein product is CASSYAVNTEAFF.

This chain links TRBV30 with TRBJ1-2; 7 bases are a match to TRBD1. The length of the CDR3 is 13 residues. V lost 3 bases and J lost 8; bases outside the gene matches: 9. Germline CDR1 GTSNPN, CDR2 SVGIG (reference sequence). CDR3 protein: CAWSLYRGEGYTF. The CDR3, as DNA: TGTGCCTGGAGCTTATACAGGGGAGAAGGCTACACCTTC.

The rearrangement links TRBV28 to TRBJ2-1; D possibly corresponds to TRBD1 (5 bases). This CDR3 has 15 residues. Germline V lookup: CDR1 MDHEN, CDR2 SYDVKM. Deletions cut 5 bases from V and 9 bases from J, with 20 bases between. CDR3 in amino acids: CASSTQGNRFGEQFF. The CDR3 nucleotides read TGTGCCAGCAGTACTCAGGGAAATCGTTTCGGTGAGCAGTTCTTC.

This clone came up once. The chain links TRBV2 to TRBJ2-7; the D gene is possibly TRBD2 (6 bases). Germline CDR1 SNHLY, CDR2 FYNNEI. Trimming stripped 8 bases from V and 5 bases from J, with 16 bases between. This CDR3 comprises 13 residues. The CDR3 loop is CASLGAGRNEQYF. The CDR3 DNA follows: TGTGCCAGCCTCGGGGCAGGGAGGAACGAGCAGTACTTC.